This T cell receptor beta chain was retrieved from a study of T-cell reconstitution after alpha-beta-depleted transplantation in children. Deletions cut 6 bases from V and 4 bases from J, with 15 bases between. Germline loops: CDR1 DFQATT, CDR2 SNEGSKA (reference sequence). This CDR3 has 13 amino acids. During its preparation, the TCRbeta library received unique molecular identifiers. From the PCR reads, TCRdb called clonotypes with MiXCR, one entry per CDR3 protein. The sample gives approximately 240,000 distinct CDR3 sequences, under 9.5% of which show up once; over 5% is in the top ten. The clonotype comes from a human donor who donated a stem cell graft to a child with acute lymphoblastic leukemia. The input for sequencing was PBMCs from the stem cell graft donor, taken from the stem cell graft. The chain links TRBV20-1 to TRBJ2-5, with D unclear. The DNA of the CDR3 is TGCAGTGCCGCGGCGTCCGGGTCAGAGACCCAGTACTTC. Translating gives CSAAASGSETQYF.